These 23 T cell receptor beta chains share one sample of origin, sequenced in a study of T cells in Graves' hyperthyroidism and ophthalmopathy. Using RNA transcripts as the source, TCR beta CDR3 regions were amplified. First-round RT-PCR of the TCR CDR3 relied on the HTBI primer set. Using its own MiXCR run on the multiplex PCR reads, TCRdb lists one record per CDR3 protein. Among more than 450,000 distinct CDR3 sequences listed, around 13% were seen once. Sequencing was performed on blood. The receptors originated from a woman in her thirties or forties with Graves' hyperthyroidism.

This clonotype came up a few times. CDR3 sequence reads: CASSMSTDFHGYTF. CDR3 DNA: TGTGCCAGCAGCATGTCGACAGACTTCCATGGCTACACCTTC. This chain connects TRBV7-8 to TRBJ1-2, with TRBD1 as a possible D gene (5 bases). Trimming removed 5 bases from V and 6 bases from J, with 16 bases in between. The CDR3 is 14 residues long. Germline V gene lookup returns CDR1 SGHVS and CDR2 FQNEAQ.

The table lists this clonotype with a few counts. The chain combines TRBV5-4 with TRBJ2-1; tentative D call: TRBD1 (5 bases). Germline V lookup: CDR1 SGHNT, CDR2 YYREEE (reference sequence). V dropped 0 bases and J dropped 8 bases, with 9 bases sitting between them. The CDR3 totals 13 residues. CDR3 sequence reads: CASSLEGLYEQFF. DNA for the CDR3: TGTGCCAGCAGCTTGGAGGGGCTCTATGAGCAGTTCTTC.

There are many counts of this clonotype. The chain combines TRBV7-3 with TRBJ2-3; 7 bases line up with TRBD1. The CDR3 loop spans 15 amino acids. With V trimmed by 5 bases and J by 2 bases, 7 bases remained unmatched. CDR1 and CDR2 from the germline V gene are SGHTA and FQGTGA. The CDR3 nucleotides read TGTGCCAGCAGCCCAACAGGGGTCGACACAGATACGCAGTATTTT. As protein: CASSPTGVDTDTQYF.

The chain employs TRBV18 and TRBJ2-3; perhaps D is TRBD1 or TRBD2 (5 bases each). Germline V gene lookup returns CDR1 KGHSH and CDR2 LQKENI. Trimming took 0 bases from V and 8 from J, leaving 18 bases between them. This CDR3 is 16 amino acids long. CDR3 region: CASSPPEGPRGGTQYF. CDR3 nucleotides: TGTGCCAGCTCACCACCAGAGGGCCCCCGTGGGGGTACGCAGTATTTT.

This clonotype was counted between two and nine times. The rearrangement joins TRBV27 to TRBJ2-1; 11 nucleotides line up with TRBD2. Per the germline V gene, CDR1 is MNHEY and CDR2 is SMNVEV (reference sequence). The CDR3 has 18 residues. The J segment lost 5 bases and the V segment lost 3 bases, leaving 12 bases of the junction unmatched. This CDR3 is CASSFSRLAGGYHNEQFF. The CDR3 nucleotides are TGTGCCAGCAGTTTCTCCCGGCTAGCGGGAGGTTATCACAATGAGCAGTTCTTC.

With respect to this clonotype: Mismatch with germline at one junction end may stem from a read error. J is TRBJ2-5 and V is TRBV3-1; D unresolved. Per germline, CDR1 LGHDT and CDR2 YNNKEL (reference sequence). This CDR3 is 13 amino acids long. The CDR3 protein is CASGQPPQETQYF. In DNA, the CDR3 is TGTGCCAGCGGCCAACCCCCCCAAGAGACCCAGTACTTC.

This clonotype has ten or more counts. The V call is TRBV7-8, the J call TRBJ1-6; unclear D gene. The CDR3 runs 13 residues. CDR1 and CDR2 from the germline V gene are SGHVS and FQNEAQ. V gave up 1 base and J gave up 15 bases, with 13 bases separating them. CDR3 amino acids: CASSLGIGILLHF. The CDR3 DNA reads as TGTGCCAGCAGCTTAGGGATAGGGATTCTCCTCCACTTT.

This chain joins TRBV29-1 and TRBJ2-2; TRBD1 agrees at 8 bases. CDR3 length: 14 amino acids. Germline V gene data show CDR1 as SQVTM and CDR2 as ANQGSEA. Germline trimming cut 6 bases from V and 5 bases from J; bases unmatched to any gene: 8. The CDR3 DNA sequence: TGCAGCGTGGGGACAGGTCCAGGAACCGGGGAGCTGTTTTTT. Protein product: CSVGTGPGTGELFF.

This clonotype was seen many times. J is TRBJ1-4 and V is TRBV12-3 or TRBV12-4; D gene unclear. CDR3 length: 14 residues. V was shortened by 2 bases and J by 3 bases, with 7 bases between the two germline ends. The CDR3 bases are TGTGCCAGCAGTTTAAGAGGGTCTAATGAAAAACTGTTTTTT. Translated: CASSLRGSNEKLFF.

In its sample, this clonotype was seen a few times. V usage is TRBV20-1 and J usage is TRBJ2-7; 8 bases match TRBD1. Trimming cost V 3 bases and J 2 bases; bases outside gene matches: 3. CDR1 and CDR2 (germline): DFQATT, SNEGSKA (reference sequence). The CDR3 is 13 amino acids. The CDR3 bases are TGCAGTGCTAGGGACAGGGACCCCTACGAGCAGTACTTC. Protein: CSARDRDPYEQYF.

At least ten counts were recorded for this clonotype. This sequence joins TRBV5-1 and TRBJ2-1, with TRBD2 identical over 9 bases. J gave up 0 bases and V 4 bases, and 2 bases lay outside the gene matches. This CDR3 has 15 residues. The germline V gene has CDR1 SGHRS and CDR2 YFSETQ. The DNA of the CDR3 is TGCGCCAGCAGCCTAGCGGGAACCTCCTACAATGAGCAGTTCTTC. It specifies CASSLAGTSYNEQFF.

This clonotype was seen more than once but under ten times. V usage is TRBV20-1 and J usage is TRBJ2-7; 12 bases fit TRBD2. Germline-derived CDR1 and CDR2 are DFQATT and SNEGSKA (reference sequence). The trim removed 6 bases at V and 2 bases at J, leaving 8 bases unmatched. The CDR3 is made up of 15 amino acids. The CDR3 nucleotides read TGCAGTGCCCGGCCCGGGACTAGCGGGCCCTACGAGCAGTACTTC. Translation gives CSARPGTSGPYEQYF.

This clonotype has a count of ten or more. The chain joins TRBV27 to TRBJ2-7, with D uncertain. Germline V gene data show CDR1 as MNHEY and CDR2 as SMNVEV (reference sequence). CDR3 length: 13 amino acids. V dropped 0 bases and J dropped 5 bases, with 8 bases sitting between them. This chain's CDR3 is CASSLSELNEQYF. The CDR3 DNA reads as TGTGCCAGCAGTTTATCCGAGCTGAACGAGCAGTACTTC.

The sample holds a few counts of this clonotype. This chain joins TRBV4-2 and TRBJ2-3; weak D call: TRBD2 (5 bases). The CDR3 length is 15 residues. V lost 1 base and J lost 3, with 11 bases in between. Germline assignment: CDR1 LGHNA and CDR2 YNFKEQ. The CDR3 DNA follows: TGTGCCAGCAGCCAAGTTCTAGCCGGAACAGATACGCAGTATTTT. It encodes CASSQVLAGTDTQYF.

This clonotype has a count of ten or more. The chain is built from TRBV20-1 and TRBJ1-1; tentative D call: TRBD1 (5 bases). This CDR3 has 13 amino acids. V was shortened by 0 bases and J by 9 bases, with 14 bases between the two germline ends. CDR1 DFQATT and CDR2 SNEGSKA come from the germline V gene (reference sequence). CDR3 region: CSARDRAGMQAFF. The CDR3 bases are TGCAGTGCTAGAGATCGTGCAGGGATGCAAGCTTTCTTT.

This clonotype showed up many times. The chain combines TRBV27 with TRBJ2-1; D unclear. V shed 10 bases and J shed 8 bases, with 12 bases lying between them. This CDR3 contains 11 residues. In germline, CDR1 is MNHEY, CDR2 SMNVEV (reference sequence). In DNA, the CDR3 is TGTGCCACAAATTCAGGCGATGAGCAGTTCTTC. Its translation is CATNSGDEQFF.

This clonotype was detected ten times or more. The CDR3 sequence is CASRGQGSNYGYTF. The CDR3 bases are TGTGCCAGCAGGGGCCAGGGGAGCAACTATGGCTACACCTTC. The gene calls are TRBV2 and TRBJ1-2; D is perhaps TRBD1 (6 bases). In germline, CDR1 is SNHLY, CDR2 FYNNEI. V was cut by 6 bases and J by 2 bases, with 13 bases left in between. The CDR3 extends over 14 amino acids.

Many counts were recorded for this clonotype. This sequence joins TRBV20-1 and TRBJ2-5; TRBD1 might be the D (6 bases). The CDR3 runs 12 residues. Per the germline V gene, CDR1 is DFQATT and CDR2 is SNEGSKA (reference sequence). Trimming stripped 5 bases from V and 4 bases from J, with 11 bases between. In nucleotides, the CDR3 is TGCAGTGCTGTACAGGGAGCAGAGACCCAGTACTTC. Its translation: CSAVQGAETQYF.

This clonotype was detected many times. V is TRBV7-9 and J is TRBJ2-7; no firm D call. CDR3 size: 15 residues. V lost 6 bases and J 1 base, leaving 16 bases between the germline ends. The V gene's germline CDR1 is SEHNR and CDR2 FQNEAQ (reference sequence). CDR3 nucleotides: TGTGCCAGCAGTCCGGTATATGGCCAATCCTACGAGCAGTACTTC. Encoded protein: CASSPVYGQSYEQYF.

This clonotype came up a few times. The genes are TRBV20-1 and TRBJ2-2, with a weak D call TRBD1 (6 bases). Germline V gene lookup returns CDR1 DFQATT and CDR2 SNEGSKA (reference sequence). V was cut by 0 bases and J by 0 bases, with 11 bases left in between. CDR3 length: 16 amino acids. CDR3 bases: TGCAGTGCTAGAGATTTCAGGGGCTCGAACACCGGGGAGCTGTTTTTT. It translates to CSARDFRGSNTGELFF.

This clonotype was detected many times. This chain joins TRBV3-1 and TRBJ2-7; unclear D gene. CDR3 length: 13 residues. Trimming shortened V by 1 base and J by 5 bases, and 9 bases separated the two germline ends. Germline V gives CDR1 LGHDT, CDR2 YNNKEL (reference sequence). As DNA, the CDR3 is TGTGCCAGCAGCCAAGGAATAGGGCACGAGCAGTACTTC. Its translation: CASSQGIGHEQYF.

J is TRBJ2-3 and V is TRBV7-6; TRBD2 matches at 11 bases. The CDR3 runs 15 residues. Germline CDR1 and CDR2: SGHVS and FNYEAQ. The V and J ends lost 4 bases and 7 bases, in that order; junction bases with no gene match: 7. As DNA, the CDR3 is TGTGCCAGCAGCTCTCCGGGACTAGCGGAACATACGCAGTATTTT. It encodes CASSSPGLAEHTQYF.

This clonotype was observed at least ten times. This chain connects TRBV7-2 to TRBJ2-1; 7 bases are a match to TRBD2. CDR3 length: 15 amino acids. Germline CDR1 and CDR2: SGHTA and FQGNSA. V shed 5 bases and J 5 bases; nucleotides not matched to a gene: 9. In nucleotides, the CDR3 is TGTGCCAGCAGCCCCAGGGCGGGAGTGAACAATGAGCAGTTCTTC. It codes for CASSPRAGVNNEQFF.